Following are 21 T cell receptor beta chains from one sample sequenced in a study of shared clonotypes between healthy human individuals. Sequenced by immunoSEQ multiplex PCR; TCRdb stores in-frame clones only, minus some. The sample holds roughly 2.2 million clones; 80% to 95% are singletons and the top ten take 0.35% to 0.45%. The sequenced sample was naive CD4+ T cells from PBMCs. Subset indicated: CD45RA+ positively selected. These receptor sequences come from a man aged 18 to 35 in good health. Some clones in this sample may be carry-over from other donors' samples.

V gene TRBV21-1 combines with J gene TRBJ2-1; TRBD2, the table's D call, lacks a check against the DNA. TRBV21-1 constitutes a pseudogene. The CDR3 totals 16 residues. The CDR3 loop reads CASSKGWGGSYNEQFF. Written as DNA, the CDR3 is TGTGCCAGCAGCAAAGGGTGGGGAGGATCCTACAATGAGCAGTTCTTC.

V is TRBV28 and J is TRBJ2-1; TRBD2 is a possible D gene (7 bases). V lost 8 bases to trimming and J lost 5 bases, with 22 bases between them. The CDR3 has 16 amino acids. Germline V CDR1 and CDR2: MDHEN, SYDVKM. Here the CDR3 reads CASLRGGLALNNEQFF. CDR3 in DNA: TGTGCCAGCTTGAGGGGGGGTCTAGCGCTAAACAATGAGCAGTTCTTC.

V is TRBV28 and J is TRBJ2-2; no clear D. The V gene's germline CDR1 is MDHEN and CDR2 SYDVKM. The V end lost 3 bases, the J end lost 8 bases, and 7 bases lay between the germline ends. The CDR3 has 12 amino acids. The CDR3 protein is CASSLDGGELFF. The CDR3 DNA reads TGTGCCAGCAGTTTGGATGGGGGGGAGCTGTTTTTT.

The chain has TRBV5-1 and TRBJ1-4; D call uncertain. Germline values: CDR1 SGHRS, CDR2 YFSETQ. CDR3 length: 16 amino acids. Trimming removed 3 bases at V and 0 bases at J, with 12 bases between. The CDR3 is CASSSDVSPTNEKLFF. In DNA, the CDR3 is TGCGCCAGCAGCTCGGACGTTTCCCCAACTAATGAAAAACTGTTTTTT.

V and J are TRBV5-1 and TRBJ2-7, with D possibly being TRBD1 (5 bases). V was shortened by 1 base and J by 6 bases, with 14 bases between the two germline ends. CDR3 length equals 14 residues. Germline assignment: CDR1 SGHRS and CDR2 YFSETQ. CDR3 amino acids: CASSLLLDSGEQYF. The DNA of the CDR3 is TGCGCCAGCAGCTTGTTGCTTGACAGTGGCGAGCAGTACTTC. Full variable domain (remainder filled in from reference TRBV5-1 and TRBJ2-7): KAGVTQTPRYLIKTRGQQVTLSCSPISGHRSVSWYQQTPGQGLQFLFEYFSETQRNKGNFPGRFSGRQFSNSRSEMNVSTLELGDSALYLCASSLLLDSGEQYFGPGTRLTVT.

The chain joins TRBV28 to TRBJ2-7; 7 bases map to TRBD1. V was pared by 4 bases and J by 3 bases, with 6 bases of the junction left unmatched. Germline V gene lookup returns CDR1 MDHEN and CDR2 SYDVKM. The length of the CDR3 is 14 residues. The CDR3 protein is CASSSRTGDYEQYF. The CDR3, as DNA: TGTGCCAGCAGTTCACGGACAGGTGACTACGAGCAGTACTTC.

The CDR3 nucleotides are TGTGCCAGCAGCTCAAAACAGGGGGCGGGTGAGCAGTTCTTC. This encodes CASSSKQGAGEQFF. V and J are TRBV5-4 and TRBJ2-1, with 9 bases aligning to TRBD1. The J segment lost 9 bases and the V segment lost 3 bases, leaving 7 bases of the junction unmatched. Germline V gene sequence: CDR1 SGHNT, CDR2 YYREEE (reference sequence). This CDR3 spans 14 amino acids.

V usage is TRBV18 and J usage is TRBJ2-1, with a weak D call TRBD2 (5 bases). V lost 2 bases to trimming and J lost 0 bases, with 8 bases between them. This CDR3 contains 15 residues. Germline V lookup: CDR1 KGHSH, CDR2 LQKENI. Here the CDR3 reads CASSPVTSSYNEQFF. The DNA of the CDR3 is TGTGCCAGCTCACCAGTTACTAGCTCCTACAATGAGCAGTTCTTC.

This clone showed up just a few times. This chain joins TRBV2 and TRBJ1-2; D is ambiguous. Trimming shortened V by 9 bases and J by 4 bases, and 12 bases separated the two germline ends. There are 12 residues in the CDR3. Germline lookup yields CDR1 SNHLY and CDR2 FYNNEI. CDR3 sequence: CARVGLGYGYTF. The DNA for the CDR3 is TGTGCCAGGGTTGGGCTCGGCTATGGCTACACCTTC.

The chain recombines TRBV30 with TRBJ2-3, with 8 bases that match TRBD2. Germline V lookup: CDR1 GTSNPN, CDR2 SVGIG (reference sequence). This CDR3 spans 14 amino acids. V shed 1 base, J shed 5 bases, and the junction held 5 bases outside the gene matches. DNA for the CDR3: TGTGCCTGGAGTGCTGATCTAGCGGGAGATACGCAGTATTTT. Protein: CAWSADLAGDTQYF.

The J gene is TRBJ1-3, the V gene TRBV28; the D gene is possibly TRBD1 (6 bases). V dropped 6 bases and J dropped 5 bases, with 14 bases sitting between them. Germline lookup yields CDR1 MDHEN and CDR2 SYDVKM. The CDR3 contains 14 residues. CDR3 loop: CASSLQGVRNTIYF. CDR3 nucleotide sequence: TGTGCCAGCAGCTTACAGGGTGTTCGAAACACCATATATTTT.

The chain joins TRBV6-1 to TRBJ2-6; D remains unclear. Trimming stripped 8 bases from V and 4 bases from J, with 9 bases between. This CDR3 is 13 amino acids long. The germline V gene has CDR1 MNHNS and CDR2 SASEGT. CDR3 in amino acids: CASSFGGANVLTF. CDR3 sequence (DNA): TGTGCCAGCTCCTTTGGAGGGGCCAACGTCCTGACTTTC.

This clone was seen more than once but under ten times. This chain links TRBV30 with TRBJ1-5; TRBD1 agrees at 9 bases. The CDR3 covers 13 residues. V shed 5 bases, J shed 10 bases, and the junction held 9 bases outside the gene matches. In germline, CDR1 is GTSNPN, CDR2 SVGIG (reference sequence). CDR3 amino acids: CAWAPDRGSPQHF. The CDR3 DNA sequence: TGTGCCTGGGCCCCGGACAGGGGTTCCCCCCAGCATTTT.

The genes are TRBV5-1 and TRBJ2-7, with 8 bases lining up with TRBD2. V was clipped by 3 bases and J by 5 bases; unmatched bases: 4. The CDR3 length is 13 residues. From germline, CDR1 is SGHRS and CDR2 YFSETQ. The CDR3 nucleotides read TGCGCCAGCAGCTCGGGACTAGTGAACGAGCAGTACTTC. Residues: CASSSGLVNEQYF. Drawing the rest from reference TRBV5-1 and TRBJ2-7, the complete variable domain is KAGVTQTPRYLIKTRGQQVTLSCSPISGHRSVSWYQQTPGQGLQFLFEYFSETQRNKGNFPGRFSGRQFSNSRSEMNVSTLELGDSALYLCASSSGLVNEQYFGPGTRLTVT.

The chain combines TRBV2 with TRBJ1-1, with D perhaps matching TRBD1 (6 bases). The V end was cut by 8 bases, the J end by 8 bases, with 21 bases between. Germline V gene data show CDR1 as SNHLY and CDR2 as FYNNEI. This CDR3 comprises 14 residues. Here the CDR3 reads CASVLKIGQLEAFF. CDR3 bases: TGTGCCAGCGTCCTTAAAATCGGACAGCTGGAAGCTTTCTTT.

The genes are TRBV5-8 and TRBJ2-1, with D possibly matching TRBD2 (6 bases). Germline CDR1 and CDR2: SGHTS and YDEGEE. Trimming removed 4 bases at V and 5 bases at J, with 16 bases between. This CDR3 is 15 amino acids long. DNA of the CDR3: TGTGCCAGCAGCCGACTGAGACTAGTAAACAATGAGCAGTTCTTC. Its translation is CASSRLRLVNNEQFF.

This clone showed up just a few times. The rearrangement joins TRBV28 to TRBJ1-1; D gene unclear. The CDR3 sequence is 13 residues long. Germline assignment: CDR1 MDHEN and CDR2 SYDVKM. V was trimmed by 7 bases and J by 8 bases, leaving 17 bases between them. CDR3 nucleotides: TGTGCCAGCAACCTCGCCAGTCGACAAGAAGCTTTCTTT. Residues: CASNLASRQEAFF.

The V gene is TRBV6-1, the J gene TRBJ1-2, with 7 bases lining up with TRBD1. Trimming cost V 1 base and J 4 bases; bases outside gene matches: 9. CDR3 length: 16 residues. Germline V gene data show CDR1 as MNHNS and CDR2 as SASEGT. In DNA form, the CDR3 reads TGTGCCAGCAGTGAAGTTGGAGGGGGCGCTGGCTATGGCTACACCTTC. Translated: CASSEVGGGAGYGYTF.

The rearrangement uses TRBV18 and TRBJ2-7, with TRBD2 as a possible D gene (6 bases). V was trimmed by 4 bases and J by 9 bases, leaving 19 bases between them. This CDR3 is built from 14 residues. Germline V gives CDR1 KGHSH, CDR2 LQKENI. The DNA of the CDR3 is TGTGCCAGCTCACGATCGGGACTTGCCGCCGTGCAGTACTTC. It encodes CASSRSGLAAVQYF.

The chain has TRBV6-5 and TRBJ2-7; 8 positions match TRBD2. V was clipped by 0 bases and J by 5 bases; unmatched bases: 9. The germline CDR1 and CDR2 sequences are MNHEY and SVGAGI. This CDR3 spans 16 amino acids. CDR3 amino acids: CASSYSPGLEGDEQYF. The CDR3 DNA reads as TGTGCCAGCAGTTACTCTCCGGGACTAGAGGGTGACGAGCAGTACTTC.

V and J are TRBV11-3 and TRBJ2-1; D is undetermined. The CDR3 covers 12 residues. V gave up 3 bases and J gave up 6 bases, with 6 bases separating them. Per germline, CDR1 SGHNT and CDR2 YENEEA. The CDR3 DNA is TGTGCCAGCAGCTTCGGCAGCAATGAGCAGTTCTTC. Protein product: CASSFGSNEQFF. Full variable domain (outside the CDR3, taken from reference TRBV11-3 and TRBJ2-1): EAGVVQSPRYKIIEKKQPVAFWCNPISGHNTLYWYLQNLGQGPELLIRYENEEAVDDSQLPKDRFSAERLKGVDSTLKIQPAELGDSAVYLCASSFGSNEQFFGPGTRLTVL.